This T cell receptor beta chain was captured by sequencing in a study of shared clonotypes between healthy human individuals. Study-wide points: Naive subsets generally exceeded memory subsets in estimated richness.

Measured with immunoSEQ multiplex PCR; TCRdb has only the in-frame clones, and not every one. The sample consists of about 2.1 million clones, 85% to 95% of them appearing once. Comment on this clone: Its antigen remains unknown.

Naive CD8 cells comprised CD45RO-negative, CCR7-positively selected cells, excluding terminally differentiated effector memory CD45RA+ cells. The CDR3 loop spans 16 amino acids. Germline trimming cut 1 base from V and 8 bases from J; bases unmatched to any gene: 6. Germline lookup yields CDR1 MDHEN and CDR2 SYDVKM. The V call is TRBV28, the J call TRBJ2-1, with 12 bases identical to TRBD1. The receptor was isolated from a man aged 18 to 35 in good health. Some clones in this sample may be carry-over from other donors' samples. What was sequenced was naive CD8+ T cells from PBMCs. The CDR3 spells CASSLFGTGGLDEQFF. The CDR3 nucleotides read TGTGCCAGCAGTTTATTTGGGACAGGGGGCTTAGATGAGCAGTTCTTC.